This T cell receptor beta chain was found in a study of T cell repertoires in cytomegalovirus infection. Study-wide background: Indications came from public TCR beta signatures; they pointed to CMV infection and to a matching HLA type.

The table lists this clonotype with many counts. Its target is not known. Study results and limitations: HLA-C-restricted, CMV-specific TCR beta clonotypes were dominant ex vivo.

Per the germline V gene, CDR1 is SGHTA and CDR2 is FQGNSA. The V and J ends lost 1 base and 2 bases respectively, with 10 bases between them. The CDR3 loop spans 15 amino acids. MiXCR was run by TCRdb on the reads, yielding one entry per CDR3 protein. Altogether approximately 500,000 distinct CDR3 sequences are present, less than 30% being singletons, with the ten largest covering approximately 13%. This chain links TRBV7-2 with TRBJ2-3, with D perhaps matching TRBD2 (6 bases). The receptor was derived from a human donor in good health (CMV status not recorded). Some clones in this sample may be carry-over from other donors' samples. Sample: PBMCs. The CDR3 DNA sequence: TGTGCCAGCAGCTTAGGCCTAGCGACCACAGATACGCAGTATTTT. Its protein product is CASSLGLATTDTQYF.